The sequence of this TCR beta chain was determined in a study of blood T cell repertoires in COVID-19. The CDR3 runs 17 residues. Per the germline V gene, CDR1 is SGHRS and CDR2 is YFSETQ. The ends lost 4 bases at V and 4 bases at J; junction bases unmatched: 13. Clones were read by immunoSEQ multiplex PCR, and TCRdb kept only the in-frame ones, dropping some. The sample lists fewer than 150,000 clones, roughly 80% occurring once. The chain is built from TRBV5-1 and TRBJ2-3; 9 nucleotides align to TRBD2. Source material: PBMCs or T cells enriched from blood (not recorded which). The receptor was derived from a man between 25 and 39 years old who had recovered from COVID-19. The CDR3 nucleotides read TGCGCCAGCAGCGGTTCGCAAAGCGGGGGGTGGGCAGATACGCAGTATTTT. Translated: CASSGSQSGGWADTQYF.